A selection of T cell receptor beta chains follows, all from one sample in a study of glioma-infiltrating T cells after dendritic cell vaccination. Measured with immunoSEQ multiplex PCR; TCRdb has only the in-frame clones, and not every one. The sample lists around 90,000 clones; 80% to 90% were seen once. The input for sequencing was blood, taken after dendritic cell vaccination. The receptor set was obtained from a human donor with glioblastoma. The CDR3 runs from the conserved cysteine through the conserved F or W. Each record gives: V gene, J gene, D gene, clone size, CDR3 DNA, CDR3 protein. D genes are given only for firm matches. Clone size, where shown, is once, few, many, or a class for clones that have expanded.

TRBV6-5	TRBJ1-2	NA	NA	TGTGCCAGCAGCGCCGCGTCGGTGGTTAGCTATGGCTACACCTTC	CASSAASVVSYGYTF
TRBV6-1	TRBJ2-7	NA	NA	TGTGCCAGCAGTGCCAGGGACTCTCGGGGCACCTACGAGCAGTACTTC	CASSARDSRGTYEQYF
TRBV5-1	TRBJ2-3	NA	once	TGCGCCAGCAGCGGGGGGGGCCTTGGAGATACGCAGTATTTT	CASSGGGLGDTQYF
TRBV18	TRBJ1-5	NA	NA	TGTGCCAGCTCACCAGAGGGTGGTCGGTCCCAGCATTTT	CASSPEGGRSQHF
TRBV5-6	TRBJ1-2	TRBD1	NA	TGTGCCAGCAGCCCGAGGACAGGGGTGGGCTATGGCTACACCTTC	CASSPRTGVGYGYTF
TRBV27	TRBJ1-2	TRBD1	NA	TGTGCCAGTAAGGGGACAGGGAACATTAACTATGGCTACACCTTC	CASKGTGNINYGYTF
TRBV15	TRBJ2-5	TRBD2	NA	TGTGCCACCAGCAGGGCCGGGACTAGCCGAGCGTACCAAGAGACCCAGTACTTC	CATSRAGTSRAYQETQYF
TRBV5-4	TRBJ2-2	NA	NA	TGTGCCAGCAGCTTGGTAGGGAGTCGGGCCGGGGAGCTGTTTTTT	CASSLVGSRAGELFF
TRBV5-6	TRBJ2-1	TRBD1	NA	TGTGCCAGCAGCTTCGGGACAGGGAACGGCAATGAGCAGTTCTTC	CASSFGTGNGNEQFF
TRBV5-1	TRBJ2-1	TRBD2	NA	TGCGCCAGCAGCTTGGGACCTAGCGGCTACAATGAGCAGTTCTTC	CASSLGPSGYNEQFF
TRBV6-1	TRBJ1-1	TRBD1	NA	TGTGCCAGCAGCGACAGGGGGCGCGGAGCTTTCTTT	CASSDRGRGAFF
TRBV19	TRBJ1-5	NA	NA	TGTGCCAGTAGTCCGTTAGGCAGGGGACATAGTCAGCCCCAGCATTTT	CASSPLGRGHSQPQHF
TRBV2	TRBJ1-1	NA	NA	TGTGCCAGCAGTCATCCCACAGAGAACACTGAAGCTTTCTTT	CASSHPTENTEAFF
TRBV6-1	TRBJ2-1	TRBD1	NA	TGTGCCAGCAGTGAAGCGGACAGGGGTTGGTTAAGCGAGCAGTTCTTC	CASSEADRGWLSEQFF
TRBV7-8	TRBJ1-5	NA	NA	TGTGCCAGCAGCGCCTATAGCAATCAGCCCCAGCATTTT	CASSAYSNQPQHF
TRBV5-1	TRBJ2-1	NA	few	TGCGCCAGCAGCTTGTATAGCTCCTACAATGAGCAGTTCTTC	CASSLYSSYNEQFF
TRBV19	TRBJ2-2	NA	once	TGTGCCAGTAGTATAGTAAAGCCAAGGGGTACCGGGGAGCTGTTTTTT	CASSIVKPRGTGELFF
TRBV9	TRBJ1-1	NA	NA	TGTGCCAGCAGCGTAGCTACTGGTCTGTTCACTGAAGCTTTCTTT	CASSVATGLFTEAFF
TRBV5-6	TRBJ2-7	TRBD1	NA	TGTGCCAGCAGAACCACGTGGGGACAGGGCCCCGAGCAGTACTTC	CASRTTWGQGPEQYF
TRBV6-5	TRBJ2-1	TRBD2	NA	TGTGCCAGCAGTTTTTCACCACTAGCGGGGGATGAGCAGTTCTTC	CASSFSPLAGDEQFF
TRBV6-1	TRBJ1-2	TRBD1	NA	TGTGCCAGCAGTAAGACCGACAGGGAAAAGGGTGGCTACACCTTC	CASSKTDREKGGYTF
TRBV15	TRBJ2-1	TRBD1	NA	TGTGCCACCAGCAGAGGACAGGGGGTGCACAATGAGCAGTTCTTC	CATSRGQGVHNEQFF
TRBV2	TRBJ1-5	TRBD1	NA	TGTGCCAGCAGCGGGACAGGGGGAAATCAGCCCCAGCATTTT	CASSGTGGNQPQHF
TRBV27	TRBJ2-2	NA	NA	TGTGCCAGCAGTTCCGGGCGAGGGACCGGGGAGCTGTTTTTT	CASSSGRGTGELFF
TRBV19	TRBJ1-5	NA	few	TGTGCCAGTAGTCTAACCCGTCCCAATCAGCCCCAGCATTTT	CASSLTRPNQPQHF
TRBV5-1	TRBJ1-2	TRBD1	NA	TGCGCCAGCAGCCCCGAAGGACAGGGGACTTCATATGGCTACACCTTC	CASSPEGQGTSYGYTF
TRBV6-5	TRBJ2-7	NA	NA	TGTGCCAGCCGAGAACCTAGCGTCAGCAACGAGCAGTACTTC	CASREPSVSNEQYF
TRBV7-2	TRBJ1-2	TRBD1	NA	TGTGCCAGCAGCCCGGGACAGTTTAACTATGGCTACACCTTC	CASSPGQFNYGYTF
TRBV10-3	TRBJ1-3	TRBD1	NA	TGTGCCATCACGGGCACAGGGGGCCCTGGAAACACCATATATTTT	CAITGTGGPGNTIYF
TRBV5-1	TRBJ1-3	NA	NA	TGCGCCAGCAGATTGGAGGGCAGGGACACTGGAAACACCATATATTTT	CASRLEGRDTGNTIYF
TRBV19	TRBJ1-2	TRBD1	NA	TGTGCCAGTAGTCAGGGACAGGGACCGTTTAGTGGCTACACCTTC	CASSQGQGPFSGYTF
TRBV5-1	TRBJ2-2	NA	NA	TGCGCCAGCAGCTTGGCCGATGGCGGGATGAACACCGGGGAGCTGTTTTTT	CASSLADGGMNTGELFF
TRBV19	TRBJ1-5	TRBD1	NA	TGTGCCAGTAAGGACAGGGGCAATCAGCCCCAGCATTTT	CASKDRGNQPQHF
TRBV7-3	TRBJ1-4	TRBD1	NA	TGTGCCAGCAGCTTACGCAGGGGGGAAAAACTGTTTTTT	CASSLRRGEKLFF
TRBV4-2	TRBJ2-3	TRBD2	NA	TGTGCCAGCAGCCCCCTAGCGGGAGCCGGCCCAGATACGCAGTATTTT	CASSPLAGAGPDTQYF
TRBV30	TRBJ2-1	TRBD1	NA	TGTGCCTGGAGTCGAGTTGGGACAGGGGACAATGAGCAGTTCTTC	CAWSRVGTGDNEQFF
TRBV29-1	TRBJ2-1	NA	NA	TGCAGCGTTGATATACTCAATGAGCAGTTCTTC	CSVDILNEQFF
TRBV2	TRBJ1-1	TRBD1	NA	TGTGCCAGCGGAAGGACAGGATCAAACACTGAAGCTTTCTTT	CASGRTGSNTEAFF
TRBV4-1	TRBJ2-3	TRBD1	NA	TGCGCCAGCAGCCAAGAGGGCCACGGGACAGGCACAGATACGCAGTATTTT	CASSQEGHGTGTDTQYF